This T cell receptor beta chain was obtained from a study of cytomegalovirus exposure and HLA in healthy donors. Study-wide findings and caveats: Reportedly, fewer N-insertions than the approximately 690-donor mean appeared in an Asian-associated ancestry cluster in a later analysis. V- and J-gene trimming of TCR beta was linked (in a later analysis) to a missense DCLRE1C variant. 87-base-pair reads could not separate some V segments, including TRBV6-2 and TRBV6-3.

The primer mix had 60 Vbeta and 13 Jbeta primers. Some clones are missing from TCRdb's copy, which holds only in-frame ones; the method was immunoSEQ multiplex PCR. The sample shows more than 100,000 clones, 80% to 85% of them seen only once. V dropped 1 base and J dropped 3 bases, with 7 bases sitting between them. This CDR3 has 14 residues. CDR1 and CDR2 from the germline V gene are LGHNA and YSLEER. In the case of this clone: No antigen is known for it.

The clonotype comes from a young man in good health and CMV-seronegative. The J gene is TRBJ1-5, the V gene TRBV4-3; unclear D gene. Sequencing was performed on PBMCs. The DNA of the CDR3 is TGCGCCAGCAGCCAAGGACTTTCCAATCAGCCCCAGCATTTT. Its protein product is CASSQGLSNQPQHF.